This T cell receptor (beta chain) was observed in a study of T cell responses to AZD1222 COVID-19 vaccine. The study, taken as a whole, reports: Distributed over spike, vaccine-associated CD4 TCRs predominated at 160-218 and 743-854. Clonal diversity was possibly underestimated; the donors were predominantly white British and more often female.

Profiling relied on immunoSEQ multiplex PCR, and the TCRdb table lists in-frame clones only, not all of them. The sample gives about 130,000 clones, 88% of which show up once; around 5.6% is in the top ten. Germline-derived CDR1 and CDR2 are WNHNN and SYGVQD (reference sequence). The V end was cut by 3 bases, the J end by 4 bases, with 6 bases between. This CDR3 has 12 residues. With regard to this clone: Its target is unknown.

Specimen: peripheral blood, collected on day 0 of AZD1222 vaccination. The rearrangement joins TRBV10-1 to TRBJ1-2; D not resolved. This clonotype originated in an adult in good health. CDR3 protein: CASSDNGYGYTF. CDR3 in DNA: TGCGCCAGCAGTGATAACGGCTATGGCTACACCTTC.